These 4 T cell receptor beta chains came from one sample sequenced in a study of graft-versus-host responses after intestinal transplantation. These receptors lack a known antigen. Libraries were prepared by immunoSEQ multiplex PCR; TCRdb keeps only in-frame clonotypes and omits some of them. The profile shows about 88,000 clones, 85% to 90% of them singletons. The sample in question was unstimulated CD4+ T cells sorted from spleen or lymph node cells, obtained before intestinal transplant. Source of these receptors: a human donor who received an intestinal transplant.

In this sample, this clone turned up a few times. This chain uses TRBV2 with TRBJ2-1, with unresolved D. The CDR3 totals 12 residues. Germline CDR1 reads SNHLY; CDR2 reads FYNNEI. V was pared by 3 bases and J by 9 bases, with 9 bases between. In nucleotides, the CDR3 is TGTGCCAGCAGTGATGTGACTCCTGAGCAGTTCTTC. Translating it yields CASSDVTPEQFF.

The CDR3 DNA follows: TGTGCCAGCAGCTTAGCTAGGTTAGGCCCAGATACGCAGTATTTT. Encoded protein: CASSLARLGPDTQYF. This chain connects TRBV11-2 to TRBJ2-3; D is undetermined. This CDR3 contains 15 residues. CDR1 is SGHAT, CDR2 FQNNGV, per germline. The ends were cut back, 1 base at V and 4 bases at J, with 12 bases in the middle.

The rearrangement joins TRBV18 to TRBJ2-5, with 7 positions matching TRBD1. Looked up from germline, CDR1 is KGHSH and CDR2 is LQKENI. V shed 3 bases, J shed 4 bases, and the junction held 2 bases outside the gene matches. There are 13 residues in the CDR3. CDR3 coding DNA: TGTGCCAGCTCACCCTGGACAGGAGAGACCCAGTACTTC. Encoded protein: CASSPWTGETQYF.

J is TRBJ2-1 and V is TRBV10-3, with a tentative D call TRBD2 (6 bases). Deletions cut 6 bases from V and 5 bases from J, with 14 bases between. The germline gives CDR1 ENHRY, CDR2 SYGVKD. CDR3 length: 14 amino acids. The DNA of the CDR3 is TGTGCCATCAGGCGAGTAGCGGACAACAATGAGCAGTTCTTC. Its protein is CAIRRVADNNEQFF.